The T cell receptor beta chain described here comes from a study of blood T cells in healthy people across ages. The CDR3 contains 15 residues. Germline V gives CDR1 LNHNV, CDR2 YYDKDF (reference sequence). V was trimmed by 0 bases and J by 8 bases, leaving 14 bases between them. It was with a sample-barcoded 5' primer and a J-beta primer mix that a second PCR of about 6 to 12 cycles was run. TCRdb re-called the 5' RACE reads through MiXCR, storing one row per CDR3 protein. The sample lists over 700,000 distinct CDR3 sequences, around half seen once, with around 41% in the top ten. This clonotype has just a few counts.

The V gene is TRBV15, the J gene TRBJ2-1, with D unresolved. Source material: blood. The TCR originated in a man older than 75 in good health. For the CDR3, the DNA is TGTGCCACCAGCAGAGATCACCCAAATTGGGATGAGCAGTTCTTC. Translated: CATSRDHPNWDEQFF.